The rows below give T cell receptor beta chains drawn from one sample of a study of T cell changes during pregnancy in multiple sclerosis. Here immunoSEQ multiplex PCR was the method, and the copy in TCRdb shows in-frame clones only, minus some. Of about 100,000 clones listed, approximately 92% were seen once; the top ten hold 1% to 1.5%. The sample here was peripheral blood, taken in the second trimester of pregnancy. Receptor source: a female donor with multiple sclerosis, enrolled in a pregnancy study. CDR3s include the opening cysteine and the closing phenylalanine or tryptophan. The order of the fields is J gene, clone size, V gene, D gene, CDR3 protein, CDR3 DNA. A D gene is named only where the DNA matches it firmly. Part of the rows lack a size; the others show once, few, many or a class for expanded clones.

J: TRBJ2-3
size: .
V: TRBV28
D: TRBD2
CDR3: CASREGWTSGRPSTDTQYF
DNA: TGTGCCAGCAGAGAGGGCTGGACTAGCGGGAGGCCCAGCACAGATACGCAGTATTTT

J: TRBJ2-2
size: .
V: TRBV9
D: .
CDR3: CASSVEGTLTGELFF
DNA: TGTGCCAGCAGCGTAGAAGGGACACTCACCGGGGAGCTGTTTTTT

J: TRBJ2-7
size: .
V: TRBV27
D: .
CDR3: CASSITGSSAYEQYF
DNA: TGTGCCAGCAGTATAACAGGCTCTTCTGCCTACGAGCAGTACTTC

J: TRBJ1-4
size: .
V: TRBV30
D: .
CDR3: CAWSYGINEKLFF
DNA: TGTGCCTGGAGTTACGGGATAAATGAAAAACTGTTTTTT

J: TRBJ2-5
size: .
V: TRBV4-2
D: .
CDR3: CASSQTADRQETQYF
DNA: TGTGCCAGCAGCCAAACAGCCGACCGCCAAGAGACCCAGTACTTC

J: TRBJ2-1
size: .
V: TRBV4-1
D: TRBD1
CDR3: CASSPGQGNNEQFF
DNA: TGCGCCAGCAGCCCTGGACAGGGGAACAATGAGCAGTTCTTC

J: TRBJ1-3
size: .
V: TRBV29-1
D: .
CDR3: CSATTGSSGNTIYF
DNA: TGCAGCGCTACCACAGGGTCCTCTGGAAACACCATATATTTT

J: TRBJ1-3
size: .
V: TRBV29-1
D: .
CDR3: CSVLGAGNTIYF
DNA: TGCAGCGTTTTAGGGGCGGGAAACACCATATATTTT

J: TRBJ1-1
size: .
V: TRBV13
D: .
CDR3: CASSQSRAVNTEAFF
DNA: TGTGCCAGCAGCCAGTCCAGGGCGGTGAACACTGAAGCTTTCTTT

J: TRBJ1-5
size: .
V: TRBV19
D: .
CDR3: CASSIAPLSNQPQHF
DNA: TGTGCCAGTAGTATAGCCCCCCTGAGCAATCAGCCCCAGCATTTT

J: TRBJ2-7
size: .
V: TRBV19
D: .
CDR3: CASSIGVSPTKSYEQYF
DNA: TGTGCCAGTAGTATCGGGGTTAGCCCCACCAAGTCCTACGAGCAGTACTTC

J: TRBJ1-5
size: .
V: TRBV13
D: .
CDR3: CASSLAPYGPQHF
DNA: TGTGCCAGCAGCTTAGCACCCTACGGGCCCCAGCATTTT

J: TRBJ2-5
size: .
V: TRBV7-3
D: TRBD1
CDR3: CASSLPGQGIETQYF
DNA: TGTGCCAGCAGCTTACCGGGACAGGGCATAGAGACCCAGTACTTC

J: TRBJ2-7
size: once
V: TRBV6-6
D: .
CDR3: CASSFQKQGGGYEQYF
DNA: TGTGCCAGCAGTTTTCAAAAACAGGGTGGCGGGTACGAGCAGTACTTC

J: TRBJ2-2
size: .
V: TRBV5-6
D: .
CDR3: CASSLPGVRRNTGELFF
DNA: TGTGCCAGCAGCTTGCCAGGGGTTAGACGGAACACCGGGGAGCTGTTTTTT